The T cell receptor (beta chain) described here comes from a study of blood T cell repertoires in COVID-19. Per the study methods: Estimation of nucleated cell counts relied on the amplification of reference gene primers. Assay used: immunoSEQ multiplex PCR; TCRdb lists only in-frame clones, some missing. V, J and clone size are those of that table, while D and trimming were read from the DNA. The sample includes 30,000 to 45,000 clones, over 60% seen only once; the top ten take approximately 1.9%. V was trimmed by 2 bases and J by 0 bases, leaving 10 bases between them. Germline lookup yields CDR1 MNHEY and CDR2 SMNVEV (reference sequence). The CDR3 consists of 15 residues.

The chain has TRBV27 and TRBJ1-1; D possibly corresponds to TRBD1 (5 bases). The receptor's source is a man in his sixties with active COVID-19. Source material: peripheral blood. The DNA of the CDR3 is TGTGCCAGCAGTTTACAGGGTTTGATGAACACTGAAGCTTTCTTT. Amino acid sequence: CASSLQGLMNTEAFF.